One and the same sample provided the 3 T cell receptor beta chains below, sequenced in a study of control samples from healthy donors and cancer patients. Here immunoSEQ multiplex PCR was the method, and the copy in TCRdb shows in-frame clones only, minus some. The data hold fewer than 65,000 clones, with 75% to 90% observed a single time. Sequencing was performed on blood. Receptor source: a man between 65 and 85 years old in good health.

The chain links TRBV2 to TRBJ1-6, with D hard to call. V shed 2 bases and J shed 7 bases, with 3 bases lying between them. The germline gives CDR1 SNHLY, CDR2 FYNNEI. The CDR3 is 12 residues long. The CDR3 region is CASSENNSPLHF. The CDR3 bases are TGTGCCAGCAGTGAAAACAATTCACCCCTCCACTTT.

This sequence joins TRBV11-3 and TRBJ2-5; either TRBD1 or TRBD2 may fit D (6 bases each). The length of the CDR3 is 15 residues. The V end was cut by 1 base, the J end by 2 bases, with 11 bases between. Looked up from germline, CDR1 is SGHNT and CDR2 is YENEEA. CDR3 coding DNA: TGTGCCAGCAGCTTAGTCGGGGGCAGACAAGAGACCCAGTACTTC. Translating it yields CASSLVGGRQETQYF.

The CDR3 coding sequence is TGCGCCAGCAGACCGGGACGGTCACATGAAAAACTGTTTTTT. Protein product: CASRPGRSHEKLFF. V is TRBV10-2 and J is TRBJ1-4; TRBD1 might be the D (5 bases). With 6 bases removed from V and 6 bases from J, the gap between germline ends came to 14 bases. Germline V gene data show CDR1 as WSHSY and CDR2 as SAAADI. The CDR3 is 14 residues long.